This T cell receptor beta chain was profiled in a study of blood T cell repertoires in COVID-19. Per germline, CDR1 KGHDR and CDR2 SFDVKD. Unmatched junction bases numbered 11, after V lost 5 bases and J lost 6 bases. This CDR3 spans 16 amino acids. Generated by immunoSEQ multiplex PCR, the TCRdb table keeps only in-frame clones and is missing some. The data hold hundreds of thousands of clones, with around 90% observed a single time. The chain couples TRBV24-1 to TRBJ2-1, with 8 nucleotides matching TRBD1. Sequencing was done on a sample of peripheral blood. The source is a man between 18 and 35 years old with COVID-19, enrolled during active disease. CDR3 residues: CATSAIGQGIGNEQFF. Written as DNA, the CDR3 is TGTGCCACCAGTGCGATAGGACAGGGTATTGGCAATGAGCAGTTCTTC.